The source of this TCR beta chain is a study of cytomegalovirus exposure and HLA in healthy donors. Primers: 60 Vbeta forward and 13 Jbeta reverse. Assay: immunoSEQ multiplex PCR; the TCRdb copy retains only in-frame clones and omits some. Of some 180,000 clones in the sample, roughly two thirds were seen once. As to this clone: Its cognate antigen is unknown.

Study observations and caveats: A later analysis showed that HLA-associated TCR beta chains had undergone more clonal expansion than equally common others. Later analysis associated a missense DCLRE1C variant with TCR beta V- and J-gene trimming.

Material: PBMCs. The TCR originated in a woman under 30 in good health and CMV-seropositive.

The CDR3 sequence: CASSTQGKGSSYEQYF. Written as DNA, the CDR3 is TGTGCCAGCAGCACCCAAGGGAAAGGGAGCTCCTACGAGCAGTACTTC. The rearrangement uses TRBV7-8 and TRBJ2-7, with D possibly TRBD2 on 5 matching bases. CDR1 is SGHVS and CDR2 is FQNEAQ in the germline V gene. This CDR3 has 16 residues. The V and J ends lost 5 bases and 0 bases respectively, with 17 bases between them.